This T cell receptor (beta chain) was sequenced for a study of lymphopenia after photon versus proton radiotherapy. Study-wide results and caveats: After lymphocyte nadir, photon-treated repertoires showed oligoclonal expansion, especially CD8+ Temra. Larger post-nadir TCR diversity loss correlated inversely with survival in deceased patients. Authors raise, but do not show, better survival with proton therapy.

With respect to this clone: Its antigen is as yet unknown.

Germline CDR1 SGHAT, CDR2 FQNNGV. This CDR3 contains 15 residues. V lost 3 bases to trimming and J lost 0 bases, with 6 bases between them. Clones were sequenced by immunoSEQ multiplex PCR, and TCRdb holds only the in-frame ones, with some missing. This sample yields 6,000 to 9,000 clones, of which about 92% are seen a single time; about 1.6% belongs to the top ten. The source was peripheral blood, collected from a patient treated with photon-based radiotherapy. The source of this sequence is a woman aged 45-60 years with cholangiocarcinoma. This sequence joins TRBV11-2 and TRBJ1-6; D is unresolved. The DNA of the CDR3 is TGTGCCAGCAGCTTGGGGTACTCCTATAATTCACCCCTCCACTTT. It codes for CASSLGYSYNSPLHF.